The T cell receptor beta chain described here comes from a study of T cells after posttransplantation cyclophosphamide. The protocol was immunoSEQ multiplex PCR, while the TCRdb copy is restricted to in-frame clones and leaves out a portion. The sample records tens of thousands of clones, about 92% being singletons. Overall study findings and caveats: Recipient CMV seropositivity and CMV reactivation strongly tracked TRB clonality.

The CDR3 loop spans 14 amino acids. Germline CDR1 MRHNA, CDR2 SNTAGT. V gave up 6 bases and J gave up 7 bases; unmatched junction bases: 4. Cyclophosphamide on days +3 and +4 followed busulfan-fludarabine conditioning and a marrow graft. Turning to this clone: The antigen is undetermined.

The sample here was PBMCs, taken roughly 60 days after allogeneic stem cell transplant with posttransplant cyclophosphamide. The chain links TRBV6-4 to TRBJ2-2, with TRBD1 matching 11 bases. This TCR came from a male patient between 60 and 69 years old who received an allogeneic stem cell transplant from a related donor and was CMV-positive. The graft donor may have contributed some T cells. The CDR3 DNA sequence: TGTGCCAGCAGGGACAGGGGGCCAGTCGGGGAGCTGTTTTTT. This codes for CASRDRGPVGELFF.